The 26 T cell receptor beta chains given below trace back to one sample, sequenced in a study of immune evolution from preneoplasia to lung adenocarcinoma (dated by TCRdb to about 2021). Library preparation was by the immunoSEQ multiplex PCR assay. TCRdb took over this immuneACCESS table, retaining in-frame rearrangements with V and J assigned. Such tables are incomplete; in checked studies, under half of the missing clones stem from an unresolved V gene, and the remainder is unexplained. This sample lists tens of thousands of clones; 70% to 80% were detected once. The ten largest account for approximately 4.8% of the sample. The specimen sequenced was FFPE invasive lung adenocarcinoma tissue. Explained via the paper, the cell subset or site label denotes: frankly invasive lung adenocarcinoma (ADC). The receptors shown here come from a person between 55 and 70 years old with lung adenocarcinoma.

V is TRBV12-5 and J is TRBJ2-3, with no clear D. The CDR3 extends over 14 amino acids. Trimming removed 1 base from V and 0 bases from J, with 5 bases in between. Germline V gene lookup returns CDR1 LGHNT and CDR2 FRNRAP. DNA of the CDR3: TGTGCTAGTGGTTTGGGGGTAAGCACAGATACGCAGTATTTT. Amino acids: CASGLGVSTDTQYF.

The chain uses TRBV19 and TRBJ2-1; 8 bases fit TRBD2. The trim removed 2 bases at V and 9 bases at J, leaving 6 bases unmatched. In germline, CDR1 is LNHDA, CDR2 SQIVND (reference sequence). This CDR3 is 14 amino acids long. In nucleotides, the CDR3 is TGTGCCAGTAGTATAAGCGGGAGTAAGGGTGAGCAGTTCTTC. Residues: CASSISGSKGEQFF.

Comments on this clone: Other DNA sequences in this specimen translate into the identical CDR3. DNA of the CDR3: TGTGCCAGCAGCTCCGGGACTAGGAGTGTGAATGAGCAGTTCTTC. Its protein product is CASSSGTRSVNEQFF. The chain joins TRBV11-2 to TRBJ2-1; TRBD2 matches 8 bases. V gave up 4 bases and J gave up 7 bases; unmatched junction bases: 9. The CDR3 is 15 amino acids. Germline V lookup: CDR1 SGHAT, CDR2 FQNNGV. The whole variable domain, filled in from reference TRBV11-2 and TRBJ2-1, reads EAGVAQSPRYKIIEKRQSVAFWCNPISGHATLYWYQQILGQGPKLLIQFQNNGVVDDSQLPKDRFSAERLKGVDSTLKIQPAKLEDSAVYLCASSSGTRSVNEQFFGPGTRLTVL.

The rearrangement uses TRBV7-3 and TRBJ2-7; 10 nucleotides agree with TRBD2. The CDR3 loop spans 14 amino acids. Trimming at V came to 4 bases and at J to 6 bases, leaving 6 bases not matched to a gene. Germline CDR1 and CDR2: SGHTA and FQGTGA. The CDR3 coding sequence is TGTGCCAGCAGCTCCGGGACTAGCGTTGGCGAGCAGTACTTC. Residues: CASSSGTSVGEQYF.

The chain has TRBV6-5 and TRBJ2-2; D assignment may be TRBD1 or TRBD2 (6 bases each). Trimming left V 6 bases short and J 3 bases short, with 14 bases between. The CDR3 length is 15 residues. Germline V gene sequence: CDR1 MNHEY, CDR2 SVGAGI. The CDR3 DNA follows: TGTGCCAGCAGGCACCGGGGGCTAGACACCGGGGAGCTGTTTTTT. Its translation is CASRHRGLDTGELFF.

The count of this clone is one. J is TRBJ1-4 and V is TRBV27, with D tentatively TRBD1 (6 bases). Trimming cost V 4 bases and J 4 bases, with 13 bases left between them. The CDR3 runs 15 residues. The germline V gene encodes CDR1 MNHEY and CDR2 SMNVEV (reference sequence). The CDR3 DNA reads TGTGCCAGCAGTTCGAATCAGGGGATTAATGAAAAACTGTTTTTT. It yields the protein CASSSNQGINEKLFF. Together with reference TRBV27 and TRBJ1-4, the CDR3 gives the full variable domain: EAQVTQNPRYLITVTGKKLTVTCSQNMNHEYMSWYRQDPGLGLRQIYYSMNVEVTDKGDVPEGYKVSRKEKRNFPLILESPSPNQTSLYFCASSSNQGINEKLFFGSGTQLSVL.

The rearrangement joins TRBV27 to TRBJ2-2, with D possibly TRBD2 on 5 matching bases. Germline values: CDR1 MNHEY, CDR2 SMNVEV (reference sequence). This CDR3 contains 16 residues. Trimming took off 6 bases at V and 4 bases at J, with 18 bases between the two ends. CDR3 in DNA: TGTGCCAGCAGCCAAGGAAGCGGCCGAGGCACCGGGGAGCTGTTTTTT. Its translation is CASSQGSGRGTGELFF.

This chain links TRBV18 with TRBJ2-7; possibly TRBD1 for D (5 bases). CDR3 length equals 13 residues. V was pared by 4 bases and J by 4 bases, with 11 bases between. Germline assignment: CDR1 KGHSH and CDR2 LQKENI. As DNA, the CDR3 is TGTGCCAGCTCACTACAGGAGTTATACGAGCAGTACTTC. Residues: CASSLQELYEQYF.

The chain recombines TRBV5-4 with TRBJ2-2, with 7 bases fitting TRBD2. V lost 3 bases to trimming and J lost 0 bases; unmatched junction nucleotides: 5. Germline CDR1 reads SGHNT; CDR2 reads YYREEE (reference sequence). CDR3 size: 16 residues. The CDR3 reads CASSSPLAANTGELFF. Written as DNA, the CDR3 is TGTGCCAGCAGCTCCCCGCTAGCGGCGAACACCGGGGAGCTGTTTTTT.

This clone was counted only a few times. The chain carries TRBV28 and TRBJ2-7; D is uncertain. CDR1 is MDHEN, CDR2 SYDVKM, per germline. With 7 bases removed from V and 7 bases from J, the gap between germline ends came to 11 bases. This CDR3 has 11 residues. The CDR3 here is CASTYLREQYF. DNA for the CDR3: TGTGCCAGCACCTATCTCCGGGAGCAGTACTTC.

This clone counts as medium-sized. This chain links TRBV4-1 with TRBJ2-7; TRBD1 or TRBD2 may be the D gene (6 bases each). Germline lookup yields CDR1 MGHRA and CDR2 YSYEKL. The CDR3 runs to 18 residues. The V and J ends lost 3 bases and 0 bases respectively, with 21 bases between them. The CDR3 DNA sequence: TGCGCCAGCAGCCAGGCCCCCCCGGGGGCGGGGACCTCCTACGAGCAGTACTTC. Its protein is CASSQAPPGAGTSYEQYF.

The gene calls are TRBV2 and TRBJ2-3; 9 nucleotides line up with TRBD1. CDR1 and CDR2 (germline): SNHLY, FYNNEI. V lost 7 bases and J lost 4; bases outside the gene matches: 9. This CDR3 is built from 15 residues. The CDR3 sequence is CASTYRGQVSDTQYF. Here the CDR3 DNA reads TGTGCCAGCACCTACAGGGGGCAGGTATCAGATACGCAGTATTTT.

J is TRBJ1-1 and V is TRBV2, with 7 bases fitting TRBD1. Per the germline V gene, CDR1 is SNHLY and CDR2 is FYNNEI. The junction had 5 bases not matched to a gene; V was cut back by 6 bases and J by 1 base. The length of the CDR3 is 14 residues. In nucleotides, the CDR3 is TGTGCCAGCAGGAGGGACAGCTCGAACACTGAAGCTTTCTTT. The encoded protein is CASRRDSSNTEAFF.

This clone was seen a handful of times. The V and J genes are TRBV5-4 and TRBJ1-4, with D unresolved. Trimming left V 4 bases short and J 7 bases short, with 17 bases between. CDR3 size: 15 residues. Germline V gene data show CDR1 as SGHNT and CDR2 as YYREEE (reference sequence). The CDR3 DNA sequence: TGTGCCAGCAGCCTGAAGACTTCGGGTCCTGAAAAACTGTTTTTT. Residues: CASSLKTSGPEKLFF.

The V call is TRBV19, the J call TRBJ2-7; D is ambiguous. Germline loops: CDR1 LNHDA, CDR2 SQIVND (reference sequence). The ends were cut back, 5 bases at V and 3 bases at J, with 20 bases in the middle. The CDR3 sequence is 16 residues long. CDR3 in DNA: TGTGCCAGTAGTGAGATAGGTAGCCAAAAGTACTACGAGCAGTACTTC. It specifies CASSEIGSQKYYEQYF.

The V gene is TRBV27, the J gene TRBJ1-5, with unresolved D. CDR1 and CDR2 (germline): MNHEY, SMNVEV (reference sequence). Deletions cut 5 bases from V and 0 bases from J, with 5 bases between. The CDR3 has 13 residues. The CDR3 sequence is CASSPYSNQPQHF. The CDR3 nucleotides are TGTGCCAGCAGTCCTTATAGCAATCAGCCCCAGCATTTT.

This sequence joins TRBV21-1 and TRBJ1-1. TRBV21-1 is a pseudogene. The CDR3 is 13 amino acids. CDR3 coding DNA: TGTGCCAGCAGAAGAATTGTTCACACTGAAGCTTTCTTT. As protein: CASRRIVHTEAFF.

The V call is TRBV7-9, the J call TRBJ1-2; unclear D gene. The CDR3 loop spans 13 amino acids. Trimming took off 4 bases at V and 5 bases at J, with 11 bases between the two ends. Germline CDR1 is SEHNR and CDR2 is FQNEAQ (reference sequence). As DNA, the CDR3 is TGTGCCAGCAGCTCCCGAGCGGGTTATGGCTACACCTTC. This sequence encodes CASSSRAGYGYTF.

The rearrangement uses TRBV15 and TRBJ2-5, with 9 bases identical to TRBD2. The CDR3 runs to 17 residues. J lost 2 bases, V lost 2 bases, and 9 bases had no gene match. Germline values: CDR1 LNHNV, CDR2 YYDKDF (reference sequence). The CDR3 coding sequence is TGTGCCACCAGCAGAATTCGTAGCGGGAGCGGGCAAGAGACCCAGTACTTC. Translating it yields CATSRIRSGSGQETQYF.

This clone was seen just once. This sequence joins TRBV7-9 and TRBJ1-5; D is undetermined. This CDR3 is 15 amino acids long. CDR1 and CDR2 from the germline V gene are SEHNR and FQNEAQ (reference sequence). V gave up 5 bases and J gave up 5 bases, with 16 bases separating them. The CDR3 loop is CASSSQAGSDQPQHF. The CDR3 DNA follows: TGTGCCAGCAGCAGTCAGGCCGGGTCGGATCAGCCCCAGCATTTT.

The genes are TRBV5-4 and TRBJ1-1; D is unresolved. V lost 0 bases, J lost 8 bases, and 17 bases lay in between. This CDR3 contains 15 residues. The germline CDR1 and CDR2 sequences are SGHNT and YYREEE (reference sequence). CDR3 DNA sequence: TGTGCCAGCAGCTTGGGAGGAGGGCACAACCAAGAAGCTTTCTTT. It is translated as CASSLGGGHNQEAFF.

In its sample, this clone was seen a few times. This chain joins TRBV18 and TRBJ2-7; maybe TRBD1 (6 bases). Trimming took off 3 bases at V and 6 bases at J, with 15 bases between the two ends. There are 14 residues in the CDR3. The germline V gene encodes CDR1 KGHSH and CDR2 LQKENI. CDR3 nucleotides: TGTGCCAGCTCACCGAGGGGGAAGTTCGGCGAGCAGTACTTC. Translation gives CASSPRGKFGEQYF.

In DNA, the CDR3 is TGTGCCAGCAGCTTGCAACAGACTTACAATGAGCAGTTCTTC. Protein product: CASSLQQTYNEQFF. The chain is built from TRBV7-2 and TRBJ2-1, with D uncertain. The CDR3 contains 14 residues. The germline CDR1 and CDR2 sequences are SGHTA and FQGNSA. The V end lost 3 bases, the J end lost 4 bases, and 10 bases lay between the germline ends.

The gene calls are TRBV5-5 and TRBJ2-7; possibly TRBD2 for D (6 bases). In germline, CDR1 is SGHKS, CDR2 YYEKEE (reference sequence). This CDR3 is 16 amino acids long. Deletions cut 3 bases from V and 5 bases from J, with 21 bases between. The CDR3 nucleotides read TGTGCCAGCAGCTCCCAACTGGGGCGGGGAGCCGACGAGCAGTACTTC. Its protein is CASSSQLGRGADEQYF.

This clone was detected a few times. This chain links TRBV6-1 with TRBJ2-3; D remains ambiguous. Trimming cost V 6 bases and J 2 bases, with 12 bases left between them. The CDR3 covers 14 residues. Germline loops: CDR1 MNHNS, CDR2 SASEGT. The CDR3 reads CASSQNAVTDTQYF. The CDR3 DNA is TGTGCCAGCAGCCAAAACGCGGTCACAGATACGCAGTATTTT.

The chain uses TRBV6-1 and TRBJ1-5; D ambiguous. The CDR3 spans 14 residues. Germline CDR1 reads MNHNS; CDR2 reads SASEGT. The V end lost 2 bases, the J end lost 0 bases, and 5 bases lay between the germline ends. The CDR3 nucleotides are TGTGCCAGCAGTGAACAGTATAGCAATCAGCCCCAGCATTTT. It encodes CASSEQYSNQPQHF.